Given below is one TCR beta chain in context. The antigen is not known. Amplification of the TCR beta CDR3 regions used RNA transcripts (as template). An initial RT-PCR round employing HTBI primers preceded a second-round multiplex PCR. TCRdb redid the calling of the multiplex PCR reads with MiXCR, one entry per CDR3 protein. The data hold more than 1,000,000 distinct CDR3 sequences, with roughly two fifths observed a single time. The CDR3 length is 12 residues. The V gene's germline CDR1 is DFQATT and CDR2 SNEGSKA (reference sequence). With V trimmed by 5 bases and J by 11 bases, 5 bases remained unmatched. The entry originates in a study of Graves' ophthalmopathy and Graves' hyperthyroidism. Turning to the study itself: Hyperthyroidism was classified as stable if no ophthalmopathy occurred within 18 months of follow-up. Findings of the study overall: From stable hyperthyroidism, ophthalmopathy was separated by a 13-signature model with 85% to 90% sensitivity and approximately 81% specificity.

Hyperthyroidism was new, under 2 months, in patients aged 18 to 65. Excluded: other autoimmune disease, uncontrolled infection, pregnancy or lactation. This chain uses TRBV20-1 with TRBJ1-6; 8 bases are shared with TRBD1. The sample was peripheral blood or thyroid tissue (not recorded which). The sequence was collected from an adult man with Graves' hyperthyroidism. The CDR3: CSAGTGLPPLHF. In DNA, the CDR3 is TGCAGTGCTGGGACAGGATTGCCACCCCTCCACTTT.